What follows describes a single TCR beta chain. This sample is part of a study of blood T cell repertoires in COVID-19. Study background: Specimens from acute and convalescent COVID-19 originated in the United States, Italy and Spain. In each case, the material was cDNA or gDNA derived from T cells, B-cell-depleted T cells, or PBMCs.

Authors' methods: For nucleated cells, counts were estimated from reference gene primer amplification. Sequencing used immunoSEQ multiplex PCR; TCRdb keeps in-frame clones, though not all of them. V and J calls plus clone size are reproduced from that table; the DNA served to infer D and trimming. The sample includes 70,000 to 95,000 clones, 85% seen only once; the top ten take 18%. Germline V gene lookup returns CDR1 SNHLY and CDR2 FYNNEI. Trimming removed 6 bases from V and 0 bases from J, with 14 bases in between. This CDR3 is built from 15 residues. The sequenced sample was peripheral blood. This clonotype originated in a man older than 75 with active or convalescent COVID-19. This sequence joins TRBV2 and TRBJ1-1, with TRBD1 as a possible D gene (6 bases). In nucleotides, the CDR3 is TGTGCCAGCAGGGCCAGACAGGCGATGAACACTGAAGCTTTCTTT. This sequence encodes CASRARQAMNTEAFF.